A single sample gave rise to the 16 T cell receptor beta chains below, sequenced in a study of CD8 T cells in Susac syndrome. The authors reverse transcribed roughly 0.5 to 1 ug RNA with random hexamers. MiXCR was run by TCRdb on the immunoSEQ multiplex PCR reads, yielding one entry per CDR3 protein. The table records about 430,000 distinct CDR3 sequences, more than 80% of them present only once. The material sequenced was CD8+ T cells from PBMCs. The receptor source for this set is a human donor with multiple sclerosis.

This clonotype was seen only once. This chain joins TRBV27 and TRBJ2-5; TRBD2 matches 7 bases. The V segment lost 5 bases and the J segment 4 bases; nucleotides outside the gene matches: 4. Germline CDR1 reads MNHEY; CDR2 reads SMNVEV (reference sequence). CDR3 length equals 13 residues. The CDR3 DNA reads TGTGCCAGCAGTCCACTAGCGACAGAGACCCAGTACTTC. It is translated as CASSPLATETQYF.

The chain combines TRBV5-1 with TRBJ1-1; D ambiguous. The germline gives CDR1 SGHRS, CDR2 YFSETQ. Trimming shortened V by 2 bases and J by 4 bases, and 9 bases separated the two germline ends. The CDR3 covers 13 residues. This CDR3 reads CASSLGSSTEAFF. Here the CDR3 DNA reads TGCGCCAGCAGCTTAGGATCGAGCACTGAAGCTTTCTTT.

The chain uses TRBV7-2 and TRBJ2-1, with 8 bases lining up with TRBD1. Germline V lookup: CDR1 SGHTA, CDR2 FQGNSA. CDR3 length equals 14 residues. V trimming: 5 bases; J trimming: 8 bases; junction bases outside the gene matches: 8. CDR3 DNA sequence: TGTGCCAGCAGCAACCTCGGGACAGGCTATGAGCAGTTCTTC. As protein: CASSNLGTGYEQFF.

The rearrangement links TRBV30 to TRBJ1-1; the match to TRBD1 covers 7 bases. With V trimmed by 3 bases and J by 13 bases, 14 bases remained unmatched. The CDR3 is 13 residues long. CDR1 and CDR2 from the germline V gene are GTSNPN and SVGIG (reference sequence). This CDR3 is CAWRGRQGQPVFF. DNA of the CDR3: TGTGCCTGGAGGGGACGACAGGGCCAACCGGTTTTCTTT.

The chain joins TRBV5-4 to TRBJ1-1, with 9 bases that match TRBD1. The junction had 15 bases not matched to a gene; V was cut back by 4 bases and J by 5 bases. Germline V lookup: CDR1 SGHNT, CDR2 YYREEE (reference sequence). This CDR3 comprises 17 residues. DNA of the CDR3: TGTGCCAGCAGCCGACCCGGGGACAGGGAATTCGGAACTGAAGCTTTCTTT. Its protein product is CASSRPGDREFGTEAFF.

The chain is built from TRBV27 and TRBJ1-2, with a weak D call TRBD1 (5 bases). The CDR3 length is 13 residues. From germline, CDR1 is MNHEY and CDR2 SMNVEV (reference sequence). Trimming cost V 11 bases and J 6 bases, with 19 bases left between them. The CDR3 is CASSTGSRDGYTF. CDR3 bases: TGTGCCTCATCTACGGGGTCCAGGGATGGCTACACCTTC.

V and J are TRBV6-5 and TRBJ1-5; a weak D match, TRBD1 (5 bases). CDR1 is MNHEY and CDR2 is SVGAGI in the germline V gene. Trimming cost V 0 bases and J 2 bases, with 8 bases left between them. This CDR3 is built from 15 residues. CDR3 nucleotides: TGTGCCAGCAGTTACTCAGGGACGGGCAATCAGCCCCAGCATTTT. Protein: CASSYSGTGNQPQHF.

CDR3 nucleotide sequence: TGTGCCACCAGCAGACATGCTGGACAGGGTAATGAGCAGTTCTTC. It codes for CATSRHAGQGNEQFF. V usage is TRBV15 and J usage is TRBJ2-1, with 8 bases that match TRBD1. The CDR3 runs 15 residues. Germline V gene data show CDR1 as LNHNV and CDR2 as YYDKDF (reference sequence). V gave up 2 bases and J gave up 7 bases; unmatched junction bases: 7.

This chain links TRBV14 with TRBJ1-1; no firm D call. The germline V and J ends were trimmed by 1 base and 0 bases, with 15 bases remaining between them. The CDR3 is made up of 17 amino acids. CDR1 is SGHDN and CDR2 is FVKESK in the germline V gene. CDR3 residues: CASSQGTPDPMNTEAFF. CDR3 sequence (DNA): TGTGCCAGCAGCCAAGGGACCCCGGACCCCATGAACACTGAAGCTTTCTTT.

The chain joins TRBV2 to TRBJ2-1; the match to TRBD2 covers 11 bases. The J segment lost 3 bases and the V segment lost 3 bases, leaving 4 bases of the junction unmatched. Germline-derived CDR1 and CDR2 are SNHLY and FYNNEI. This CDR3 has 16 amino acids. The CDR3 sequence is CASSDPTSGIYNEQFF. CDR3 nucleotide sequence: TGTGCCAGCAGTGATCCGACTAGCGGGATCTACAATGAGCAGTTCTTC.

The V gene is TRBV20-1, the J gene TRBJ2-7, with D unclear. Germline V gene lookup returns CDR1 DFQATT and CDR2 SNEGSKA (reference sequence). Trimming took 5 bases from V and 6 from J, leaving 17 bases between them. The CDR3 has 13 amino acids. The CDR3 coding sequence is TGCAGTGCTCCCAACCCCCCCGGCGCCGAGCAGTACTTC. Its translation is CSAPNPPGAEQYF.

This sequence joins TRBV21-1 and TRBJ2-5; the table's D gene call, TRBD1, was not cross checked with the DNA. TRBV21-1 is described as a pseudogene. The CDR3 is 16 residues long. CDR3 in DNA: TGTGCCAGCAGCAAAGAGGGGGCAGGGGGCGTAGAGACCCAGTACTTC. Residues: CASSKEGAGGVETQYF.

The J gene is TRBJ2-3, the V gene TRBV6-1; TRBD2 matches at 8 bases. Germline V gene lookup returns CDR1 MNHNS and CDR2 SASEGT. There are 17 residues in the CDR3. The trim removed 0 bases at V and 2 bases at J, leaving 7 bases unmatched. The CDR3 protein is CASSEAYSGTFTDTQYF. The CDR3 nucleotides read TGTGCCAGCAGTGAAGCTTATAGCGGGACTTTCACAGATACGCAGTATTTT.

The CDR3 protein is CSAQGPSSYNSPLHF. For the CDR3, the DNA is TGCAGTGCGCAGGGGCCTAGCTCCTATAATTCACCCCTCCACTTT. V is TRBV20-1 and J is TRBJ1-6, with D maybe TRBD1 (6 bases). V was pared by 6 bases and J by 0 bases, with 12 bases between. The CDR3 covers 15 residues. The germline V gene encodes CDR1 DFQATT and CDR2 SNEGSKA (reference sequence).

The V and J genes are TRBV13 and TRBJ2-2; 8 bases map to TRBD1. Per germline, CDR1 PRHDT and CDR2 FYEKMQ (reference sequence). V gave up 5 bases and J gave up 7 bases; unmatched junction bases: 6. This CDR3 is built from 14 residues. CDR3: CASSPGGSNGELFF. The DNA for the CDR3 is TGTGCCAGCAGCCCAGGGGGCAGTAACGGGGAGCTGTTTTTT.

This clonotype showed up just a few times. This chain joins TRBV4-1 and TRBJ2-7; D is unresolved. V lost 0 bases and J lost 2, with 5 bases in between. The CDR3 is made up of 13 amino acids. Germline-derived CDR1 and CDR2 are MGHRA and YSYEKL. The CDR3 DNA is TGCGCCAGCAGCCAAGAGTCGGCCTACGAGCAGTACTTC. The encoded protein is CASSQESAYEQYF.